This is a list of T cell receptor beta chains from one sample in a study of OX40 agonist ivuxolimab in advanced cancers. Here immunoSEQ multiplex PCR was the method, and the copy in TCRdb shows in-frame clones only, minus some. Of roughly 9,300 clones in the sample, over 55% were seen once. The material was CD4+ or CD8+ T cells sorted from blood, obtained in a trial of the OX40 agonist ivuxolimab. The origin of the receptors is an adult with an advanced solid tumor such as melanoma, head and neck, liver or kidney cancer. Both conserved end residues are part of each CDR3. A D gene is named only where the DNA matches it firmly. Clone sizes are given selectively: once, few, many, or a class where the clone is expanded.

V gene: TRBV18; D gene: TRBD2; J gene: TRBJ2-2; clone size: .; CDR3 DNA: TGTGCCAGCTCATCTTTTCCCGGCGGGAGCACCGGGGAGCTGTTTTTT; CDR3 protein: CASSSFPGGSTGELFF
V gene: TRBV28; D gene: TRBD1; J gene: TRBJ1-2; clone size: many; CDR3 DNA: TGTGCCAGCAGTCAAGCGGGACAGGTGATTGGCTACACCTTC; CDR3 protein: CASSQAGQVIGYTF
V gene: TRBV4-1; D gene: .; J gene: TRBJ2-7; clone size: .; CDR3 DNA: TGCGCCAGCAGCCAAGAGGCCCTTACCTACGAGCAGTACTTC; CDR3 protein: CASSQEALTYEQYF
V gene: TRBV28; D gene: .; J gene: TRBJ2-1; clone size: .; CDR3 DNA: TGTGCCAGCAGCCTCGTCCGGGACTCTCCTTACAATGAGCAGTTCTTC; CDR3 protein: CASSLVRDSPYNEQFF
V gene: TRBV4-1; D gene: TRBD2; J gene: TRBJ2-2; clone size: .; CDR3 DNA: TGCGCCAGCAGCCGACTAGCGGGAGAGGTCGGGGAGCTGTTTTTT; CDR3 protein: CASSRLAGEVGELFF
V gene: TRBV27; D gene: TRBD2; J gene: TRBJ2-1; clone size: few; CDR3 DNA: TGTGCCAGCAGTTTACTCGGGACTAGCGGGAGGTTAATTCAGTTCTTC; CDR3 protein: CASSLLGTSGRLIQFF
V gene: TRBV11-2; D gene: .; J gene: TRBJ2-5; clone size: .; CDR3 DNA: TGTGCCAGCAGCTTTTGGGGCCGGGGGCAAGAGACCCAGTACTTC; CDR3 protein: CASSFWGRGQETQYF
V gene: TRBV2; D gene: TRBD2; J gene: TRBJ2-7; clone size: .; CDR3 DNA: TGTGCCAGCAGCTTGCTTCTAGCGGGAGCATCCTACGAGCAGTACTTC; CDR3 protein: CASSLLLAGASYEQYF
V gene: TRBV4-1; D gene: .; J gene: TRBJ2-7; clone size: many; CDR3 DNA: TGCGCCAGCAGCCTCGGGCAGGGTGTCGGCGAGCAGTACTTC; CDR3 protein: CASSLGQGVGEQYF
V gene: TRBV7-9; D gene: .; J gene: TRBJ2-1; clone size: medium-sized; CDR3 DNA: TGTGCCAGCAGCTTCCCGACGCGCTCCTACAATGAGCAGTTCTTC; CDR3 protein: CASSFPTRSYNEQFF
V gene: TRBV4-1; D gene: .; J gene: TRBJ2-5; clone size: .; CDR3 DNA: TGCGCCAGCAGCCAAGAATCCCGGGAAGGAGAGACCCAGTACTTC; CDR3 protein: CASSQESREGETQYF
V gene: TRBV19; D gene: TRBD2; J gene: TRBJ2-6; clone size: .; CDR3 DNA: TGTGCCAGTAGGACTAGCGGGTTTGGCAACGTCCTGACTTTC; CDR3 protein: CASRTSGFGNVLTF
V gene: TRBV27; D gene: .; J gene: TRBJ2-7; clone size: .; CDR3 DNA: TGTGCCAGCAGCTCTTTCCTGGAGAACGAGCAGTACTTC; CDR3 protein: CASSSFLENEQYF
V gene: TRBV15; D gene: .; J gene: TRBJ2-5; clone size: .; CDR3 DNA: TGTGCCACCAGCACCCCGTGGGCGGGACAAGAGACCCAGTACTTC; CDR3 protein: CATSTPWAGQETQYF
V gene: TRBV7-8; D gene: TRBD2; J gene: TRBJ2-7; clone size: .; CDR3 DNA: TGTGCCAGCAGCTTAGATCCAGCGGGAGGGATCTACGAGCAGTACTTC; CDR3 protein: CASSLDPAGGIYEQYF
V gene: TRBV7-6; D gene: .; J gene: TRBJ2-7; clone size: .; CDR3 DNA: TGTGCCAGCGCGGCCGCCAAATATTACGAGCAGTACTTC; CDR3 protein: CASAAAKYYEQYF
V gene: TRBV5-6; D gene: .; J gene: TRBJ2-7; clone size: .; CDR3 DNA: TGTGCCAGCAGCTCGGACGGAGGACCCCCGGACGAGCAGTACTTC; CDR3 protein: CASSSDGGPPDEQYF
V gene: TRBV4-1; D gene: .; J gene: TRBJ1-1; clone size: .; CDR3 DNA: TGCGCCAGCAGCCAACCAGGACAGACGCGGCACACTGAAGCTTTCTTT; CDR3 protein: CASSQPGQTRHTEAFF
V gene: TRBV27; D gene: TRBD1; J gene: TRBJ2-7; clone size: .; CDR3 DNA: TGTGCCACCAAACCCTACAGGGGGAGCTACGAGCAGTACTTC; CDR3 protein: CATKPYRGSYEQYF
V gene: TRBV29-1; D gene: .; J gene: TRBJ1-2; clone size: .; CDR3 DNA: TGCAGCGTTCCCCAGGGGTTGAGCTATGGCTACACCTTC; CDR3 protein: CSVPQGLSYGYTF
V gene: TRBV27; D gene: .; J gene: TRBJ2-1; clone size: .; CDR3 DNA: TGTGCCAGCAGTTTATATGGAAACGGATACAATGAGCAGTTCTTC; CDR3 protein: CASSLYGNGYNEQFF
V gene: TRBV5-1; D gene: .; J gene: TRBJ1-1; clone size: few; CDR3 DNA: TGCGCCAGCAGCCCCGTTGGGGTCTGGAACACTGAAGCTTTCTTT; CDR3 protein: CASSPVGVWNTEAFF
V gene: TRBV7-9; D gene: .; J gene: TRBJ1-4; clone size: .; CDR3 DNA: TGTGCCAGCAGCTCCTACAGAACAACTAATGAAAAACTGTTTTTT; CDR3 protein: CASSSYRTTNEKLFF
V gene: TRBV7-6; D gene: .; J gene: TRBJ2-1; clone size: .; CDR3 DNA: TGTGCCAGCAGCCCCCGCCGGTACAATGAGCAGTTCTTC; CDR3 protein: CASSPRRYNEQFF
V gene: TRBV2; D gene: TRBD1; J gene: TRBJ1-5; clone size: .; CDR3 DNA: TGTGCCAGCGGGTACAGGGGGCTCTATCAGCCCCAGCATTTT; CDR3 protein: CASGYRGLYQPQHF
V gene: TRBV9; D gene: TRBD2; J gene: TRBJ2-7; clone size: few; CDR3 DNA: TGTGCCAGCACGACTAGCGGCTCCTACGAGCAGTACTTC; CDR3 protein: CASTTSGSYEQYF
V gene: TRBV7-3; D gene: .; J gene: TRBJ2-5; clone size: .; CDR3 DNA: TGTGCCAGCAGCTTAAAAGGGTTGGGGACCCAGTACTTC; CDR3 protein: CASSLKGLGTQYF
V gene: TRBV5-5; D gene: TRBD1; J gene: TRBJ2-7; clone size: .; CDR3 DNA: TGTGCCAGCAGCTTGAGGGACAGGGGGGATATTAGGTACGAGCAGTACTTC; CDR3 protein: CASSLRDRGDIRYEQYF
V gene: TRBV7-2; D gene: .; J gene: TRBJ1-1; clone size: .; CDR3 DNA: TGTGCCAGCAGCATCGACAGTGGCACTGAAGCTTTCTTT; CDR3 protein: CASSIDSGTEAFF
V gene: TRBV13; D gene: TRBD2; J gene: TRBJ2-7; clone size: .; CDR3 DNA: TGTGCCAGCAGCCTGGGACTAGCGGGAGTGTACGGGTCCTACGAGCAGTACTTC; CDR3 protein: CASSLGLAGVYGSYEQYF
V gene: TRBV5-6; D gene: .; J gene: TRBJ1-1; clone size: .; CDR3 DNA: TGTGCCAGCAGCCCAAATGTTGTGAACACTGAAGCTTTCTTT; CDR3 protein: CASSPNVVNTEAFF
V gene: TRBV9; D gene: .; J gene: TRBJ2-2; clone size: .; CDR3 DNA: TGTGCCAGCAGCGTAGTGTCAGGGGGGGACACCGGGGAGCTGTTTTTT; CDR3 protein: CASSVVSGGDTGELFF
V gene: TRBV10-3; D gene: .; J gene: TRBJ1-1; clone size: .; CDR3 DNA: TGTGCCATCAGTGAGTCGAATTCGGGGTATGCTGAAGCTTTCTTT; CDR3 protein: CAISESNSGYAEAFF
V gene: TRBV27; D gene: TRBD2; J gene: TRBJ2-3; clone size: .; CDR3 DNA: TGTGCCAGCAGTTCTCGGCGGGAGGACCTACTTACGCAGTATTTT; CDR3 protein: CASSSRREDLLTQYF
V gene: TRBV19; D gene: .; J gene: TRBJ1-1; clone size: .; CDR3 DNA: TGTGCCAGTAGTATTACAGGGATGGGCACTGAAGCTTTCTTT; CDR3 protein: CASSITGMGTEAFF
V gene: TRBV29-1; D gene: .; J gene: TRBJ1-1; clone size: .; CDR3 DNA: TGCAGCGCCTCCGGGGGGGCTGAAGCTTTCTTT; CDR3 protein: CSASGGAEAFF
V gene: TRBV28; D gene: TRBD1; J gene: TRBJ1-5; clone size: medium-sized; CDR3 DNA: TGTGCCAGCAGTTGGACAGGATCTCAGCCCCAGCATTTT; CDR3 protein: CASSWTGSQPQHF
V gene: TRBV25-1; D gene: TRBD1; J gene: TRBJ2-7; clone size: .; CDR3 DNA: TGTGCCAGCAGTGAATACAGGGGGCTCGAGCAGTACTTC; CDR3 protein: CASSEYRGLEQYF
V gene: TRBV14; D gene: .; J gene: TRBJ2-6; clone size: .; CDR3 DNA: TGTGCCAGCAGCCAAGGGGCAGGGAACCCCGGGGCCAACGTCCTGACTTTC; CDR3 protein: CASSQGAGNPGANVLTF
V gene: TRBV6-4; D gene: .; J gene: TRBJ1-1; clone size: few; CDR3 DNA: TGTGCCAGCAGTGAGAGACAAAACACTGAAGCTTTCTTT; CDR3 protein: CASSERQNTEAFF
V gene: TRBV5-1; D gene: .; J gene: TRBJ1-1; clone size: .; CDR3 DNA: TGTGCCAGCAGCTGGGACATGGACACTGAAGCTTTCTTT; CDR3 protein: CASSWDMDTEAFF
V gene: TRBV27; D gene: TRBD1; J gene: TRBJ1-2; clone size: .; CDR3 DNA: TGTGCCAGCAGTCCCTCGACAGGGTATGGCTACACCTTC; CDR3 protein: CASSPSTGYGYTF
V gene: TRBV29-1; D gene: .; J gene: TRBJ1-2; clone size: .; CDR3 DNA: TGCAGCGTCGCCCTCCCGGCTGTTTATGGCTACACCTTC; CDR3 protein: CSVALPAVYGYTF
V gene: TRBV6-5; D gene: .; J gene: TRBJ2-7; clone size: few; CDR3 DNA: TGTGCCAGCAGTGGCGGACATAAGCAGTACTTC; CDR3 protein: CASSGGHKQYF
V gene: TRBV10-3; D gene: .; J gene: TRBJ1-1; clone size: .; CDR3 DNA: TGTGCCATCAGTGAGTCGAGGGGTAACACTGAAGCTTTCTTT; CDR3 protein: CAISESRGNTEAFF
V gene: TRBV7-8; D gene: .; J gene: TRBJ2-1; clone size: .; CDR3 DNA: TGTGCCAGCAGCTTTCCCGGGGGGCTGAATGAGCAGTTCTTC; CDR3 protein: CASSFPGGLNEQFF
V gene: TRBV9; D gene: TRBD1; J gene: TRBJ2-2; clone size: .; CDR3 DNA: TGTGCCAGCAGCGTAGAACAGGGGGTTGTCGGGGAGCTGTTTTTT; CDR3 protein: CASSVEQGVVGELFF
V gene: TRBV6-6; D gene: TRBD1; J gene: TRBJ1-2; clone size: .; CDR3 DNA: TGTGCCAGCAGGCCCGGCACAGGGGCCCTTTATGGCTACACCTTC; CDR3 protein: CASRPGTGALYGYTF
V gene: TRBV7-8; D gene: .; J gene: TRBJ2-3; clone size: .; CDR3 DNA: TGTGCCAGCAGCTTAGAACTAGCCGACACAGATACGCAGTATTTT; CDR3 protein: CASSLELADTDTQYF
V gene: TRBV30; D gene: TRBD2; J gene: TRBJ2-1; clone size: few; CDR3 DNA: TGTGCCTGGGGGAGCGGGGTGAGCAATGAGCAGTTCTTC; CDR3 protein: CAWGSGVSNEQFF
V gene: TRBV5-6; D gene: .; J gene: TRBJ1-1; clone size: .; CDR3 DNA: TGTGCCAGCAGATTCGCCAGGGGTGGAACTGAAGCTTTCTTT; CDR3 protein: CASRFARGGTEAFF
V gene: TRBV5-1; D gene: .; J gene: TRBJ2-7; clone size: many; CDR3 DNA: TGCGCCAGCAGCTTGGAAGGGACGGTCTCCTACGAGCAGTACTTC; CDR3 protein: CASSLEGTVSYEQYF